This T cell receptor beta chain was found in a study of CD8 T cells in ankylosing spondylitis (dated by TCRdb to 2016 to 2017). As for the study more broadly: The study set out to find disease-linked TCR variants by profiling T cell receptor beta repertoires in ankylosing spondylitis patients and healthy donors. Peripheral blood was sampled, and synovial fluid was additionally collected from ankylosing spondylitis patients. The whole study cohort included 90 to 120 healthy donors and 20 to 30 ankylosing spondylitis patients. Here is what the overall study found, with its caveats: Some motif variants were previously reported in synovial fluid and blood of reactive arthritis patients, suggesting common disease-initiation mechanisms. A CD8+ phenotype was shown by the disease-linked clones, which were found at relatively low frequencies in peripheral blood. The disease-linked clones were reported as significantly enriched in matched synovial fluid samples from ankylosing spondylitis patients. Blood from ankylosing spondylitis patients appeared to be characterized by a TCR beta motif made up of 8 or 9 highly homologous amino acid variants.

The instrument was an Illumina HiSeq 2500. TCR beta libraries were prepared by quantitative 5'-RACE with molecular barcodes. In the source study's methods: To identify disease-linked TCR variants, a new computational method was used, one built on a probabilistic model of VDJ rearrangement. The public sequencing data were trimmed at Q25 with fastp and processed into clonotypes with MiXCR by TCRdb, which kept only in-frame beta chains. Every CDR3 protein is listed once, alongside the most common genes and DNA of its rows. The V and J calls reflect TCRdb's pipeline rather than the authors' work. This sample holds 210,000 or so distinct CDR3 sequences; around 25% were observed only once. Less than 8.5% of the sample goes to the ten largest clones. In regard to this clonotype: Its specific antigen is unknown. The input lacks base qualities; no much larger clone sits a single base away.

Sequenced sample: blood, either unsorted or a sorted T cell fraction (not recorded which). The sequence was obtained from a male donor with ankylosing spondylitis or in good health (not recorded which).

DNA sequence: TGTGCCAGCAGCGCAACCATAAACCGGATCTACGAGCAGTACTTC. Its translation is CASSATINRIYEQYF. The rearrangement combines TRBV25-1 with TRBJ2-7, with the D gene call left open. CDR1 and CDR2, per the germline V gene, are MGHDK and SYGVNS. V is clipped by 6 bases and J by 3 bases, and the sequence between their germline boundaries is 18 bases long. Spanning cysteine to phenylalanine, the CDR3 consists of 15 amino acids. The sequence is cut down to CDR3 DNA, 45 bases in frame from base 1.